This T cell receptor (beta chain) was obtained from a study of spatial heterogeneity in lung cancer. Study conclusions and caveats: Tumoral mutation counts were tracked by counts of expanded intratumoral alpha and beta TCRs. Among tumor T cells, estimated coverage was roughly 7% for alpha chains and roughly 14% for beta chains.

The time point was: sample taken at primary tumor resection. Sequencing of whole RNA from tumor, nontumor lung or frozen PBMC involved no sorting. This CDR3 comprises 15 residues. The V and J ends lost 6 bases and 8 bases respectively, with 19 bases between them. Per the germline V gene, CDR1 is MNHNY and CDR2 is SVGAGI (reference sequence). The sample holds many counts of this clonotype. What it binds is not known. Each molecule of TCR cDNA was tagged with one unique molecular identifier. TCRdb ran MiXCR on the 5' RACE reads and lists one entry per CDR3 protein. The table lists some 10,000 distinct CDR3 sequences, 6.3% of them singletons, with 7.1% in the top ten.

Sequencing was performed on lung tumor tissue, taken at surgery. This receptor was identified in a female donor with early-stage non-small cell lung cancer. The chain carries TRBV6-6 and TRBJ1-4; D is unresolved. The CDR3 region is CASRYKGAREEKLFF. The CDR3 DNA sequence: TGTGCCAGCAGATACAAGGGAGCTCGGGAAGAAAAACTGTTTTTT.